A single sample gave rise to the 3 T cell receptor beta chains below, sequenced in a study of control samples from healthy donors and cancer patients. Assay used: immunoSEQ multiplex PCR; TCRdb lists only in-frame clones, some missing. The data hold around 110,000 clones, with more than 75% observed a single time. Material for sequencing was blood. All receptors come from a woman in her 70s in good health.

This clone has more than one count but fewer than ten. The genes are TRBV4-2 and TRBJ1-2; possibly TRBD1 for D (5 bases). The CDR3 sequence is 15 residues long. Trimming left V 0 bases short and J 8 bases short, with 16 bases between. Germline V gene lookup returns CDR1 LGHNA and CDR2 YNFKEQ. CDR3 nucleotide sequence: TGTGCCAGCAGCCAAGATACCACGAGGGGTGGGGGCTACACCTTC. It yields the protein CASSQDTTRGGGYTF.

The V gene is TRBV11-1, the J gene TRBJ1-6; D uncertain. V was clipped by 1 base and J by 10 bases, with 8 bases between them. In germline, CDR1 is SGHAT, CDR2 FQDESV (reference sequence). The CDR3 has 13 residues. DNA for the CDR3: TGTGCCAGCAGCTTAGAATATGGATCACCCCTCCACTTT. It encodes CASSLEYGSPLHF.

V is TRBV13 and J is TRBJ2-1; 8 nucleotides line up with TRBD2. The CDR3 has 14 residues. Germline V gives CDR1 PRHDT, CDR2 FYEKMQ (reference sequence). Losses at the gene ends were 3 bases for V and 6 bases for J; bases not matched to a gene: 4. The CDR3 DNA follows: TGTGCCAGCAGCTTCTTCAGCGGGGGCAATGAGCAGTTCTTC. Its translation is CASSFFSGGNEQFF.